Below, one TCR beta chain is given with its context. Original processing methods: From reference gene primer amplification, estimates of nucleated cell counts were derived. Libraries were prepared by immunoSEQ multiplex PCR; TCRdb keeps only in-frame clonotypes and omits some of them. The DNA was the basis for D and trimming; V, J and clone size are from that table. The profile shows about 120,000 clones, around 86% of them singletons. V lost 3 bases to trimming and J lost 4 bases, with 22 bases between them. CDR1 is SGDLS and CDR2 is YYNGEE in the germline V gene. The CDR3 spans 17 residues. The entry originates in a study of blood T cell repertoires in COVID-19. The overall study: The study drew acute and convalescent COVID-19 samples from the United States, Italy and Spain.

The specimen was peripheral blood. The receptor comes from a man aged 40-49 years with acute or convalescent COVID-19. V is TRBV9 and J is TRBJ1-2, with a tentative D call TRBD1 (6 bases). The CDR3: CASSADDLPQGAYGYTF. The CDR3 coding sequence is TGTGCCAGCAGCGCAGACGACCTACCACAGGGAGCCTATGGCTACACCTTC.